The 17 T cell receptor beta chains in this list originate from one sample, sequenced in a study of identical twins. Each CDR3 protein gets one entry after TCRdb re-called the 5' RACE reads with MiXCR. This sample has around 370,000 distinct CDR3 sequences, with approximately 8.7% found just once. The sample consisted of naive T cells sorted from blood. The receptors stem from a woman between 45 and 65 years old in good health.

The genes are TRBV5-5 and TRBJ1-1, with D unclear. Germline V lookup: CDR1 SGHKS, CDR2 YYEKEE (reference sequence). The CDR3 is 12 amino acids. V lost 1 base and J lost 7, with 8 bases in between. Here the CDR3 DNA reads TGTGCCAGCAGCTTGAGGGTTCGTGAAGCTTTCTTT. Translating it yields CASSLRVREAFF.

As regards this clonotype: Its ends do not fully match the called genes, so a read error is possible. This sequence joins TRBV6-2 or TRBV6-3 and TRBJ2-1; 10 bases fit TRBD2. The CDR3 has 15 amino acids. Germline CDR1 MNHEY, CDR2 SVGEGT. As DNA, the CDR3 is TGTGCCAGCAGTTATGGGACTAGCGTCTACCATGAGCAGTTCTTC. Translation: CASSYGTSVYHEQFF.

The rearrangement joins TRBV12-3 or TRBV12-4 to TRBJ2-7; TRBD2 might be the D (6 bases). The V end was cut by 3 bases, the J end by 6 bases, with 15 bases between. There are 14 residues in the CDR3. Here the CDR3 reads CASSFAGTWGEQYF. CDR3 DNA sequence: TGTGCCAGCAGTTTCGCCGGGACTTGGGGCGAGCAGTACTTC.

A single count supports this clonotype. This chain connects TRBV20-1 to TRBJ2-1; D possibly corresponds to TRBD2 (6 bases). Germline loops: CDR1 DFQATT, CDR2 SNEGSKA (reference sequence). The CDR3 is 15 residues long. Trimming took off 6 bases at V and 7 bases at J, with 22 bases between the two ends. The DNA of the CDR3 is TGCAGTGCCCCCCTCTCCCGGGAGTTTGGTAATGAGCAGTTCTTC. It specifies CSAPLSREFGNEQFF.

This clonotype came up once. The chain couples TRBV30 to TRBJ2-2, with no clear D. The CDR3 is made up of 12 amino acids. CDR1 GTSNPN and CDR2 SVGIG come from the germline V gene (reference sequence). Trimming shortened V by 1 base and J by 3 bases, and 3 bases separated the two germline ends. The CDR3 is CAWSADTGELFF. CDR3 nucleotides: TGTGCCTGGAGTGCGGACACCGGGGAGCTGTTTTTT.

This clonotype was seen more than once but under ten times. The chain joins TRBV6-1 to TRBJ1-3; D gene unclear. CDR1 is MNHNS, CDR2 SASEGT, per germline. Trimming shortened V by 2 bases and J by 0 bases, and 8 bases separated the two germline ends. This CDR3 spans 15 amino acids. CDR3 amino acids: CASSELAVSGNTIYF. The CDR3 DNA follows: TGTGCCAGCAGTGAACTTGCAGTCTCTGGAAACACCATATATTTT.

This chain links TRBV5-1 with TRBJ1-2; 7 bases agree with TRBD1. The CDR3 runs to 13 residues. Germline CDR1 reads SGHRS; CDR2 reads YFSETQ. V was clipped by 3 bases and J by 6 bases; unmatched bases: 5. CDR3 DNA sequence: TGCGCCAGCAGCTCCGGGACAGAAGATGGCTACACCTTC. Amino acids: CASSSGTEDGYTF.

This clonotype was picked up a small number of times. The J gene is TRBJ2-1, the V gene TRBV20-1, with D unresolved. Trimming took 4 bases from V and 6 from J, leaving 10 bases between them. This CDR3 contains 12 residues. Per germline, CDR1 DFQATT and CDR2 SNEGSKA (reference sequence). DNA of the CDR3: TGCAGTGCTACCTCTATTTTCAATGAGCAGTTCTTC. Translating gives CSATSIFNEQFF.

This clonotype was counted between two and nine times. V usage is TRBV12-3 or TRBV12-4 and J usage is TRBJ2-7, with D possibly matching TRBD1 (6 bases). Trimming stripped 4 bases from V and 3 bases from J, with 13 bases between. CDR3 length: 14 residues. CDR3 sequence (DNA): TGTGCCAGCAGTTCGGACAGTGGGGTCTACGAGCAGTACGTC. It yields the protein CASSSDSGVYEQYV.

The CDR3 region is CASTFLDGKLFF. CDR3 sequence (DNA): TGTGCCAGCACTTTCCTGGACGGAAAACTGTTTTTT. This chain links TRBV6-5 with TRBJ1-4; D remains ambiguous. V gave up 7 bases and J gave up 10 bases, with 13 bases separating them. Germline CDR1 reads MNHEY; CDR2 reads SVGAGI. This CDR3 is 12 amino acids long.

This clonotype was seen many times. The CDR3 DNA reads TGTGCCAGCCAGCTAGCGGTGACCTACAATGAGCAGTTCTTC. Residues: CASQLAVTYNEQFF. The chain joins TRBV12-3 or TRBV12-4 to TRBJ2-1, with 7 bases that match TRBD2. CDR3 length equals 14 residues. V dropped 8 bases and J dropped 2; count of bases not matched to a gene: 6.

This clonotype occurred many times. The CDR3 spells CASSFADPYEQYF. DNA of the CDR3: TGTGCCAGCAGTTTTGCAGACCCCTACGAGCAGTACTTC. The chain uses TRBV28 and TRBJ2-7; D unclear. The CDR3 contains 13 residues. Germline CDR1 MDHEN, CDR2 SYDVKM. The V and J ends lost 3 bases and 2 bases respectively, with 8 bases between them. Looking up the rest from reference TRBV28 and TRBJ2-7 gives the full variable domain: DVKVTQSSRYLVKRTGEKVFLECVQDMDHENMFWYRQDPGLGLRLIYFSYDVKMKEKGDIPEGYSVSREKKERFSLILESASTNQTSMYLCASSFADPYEQYFGPGTRLTVT.

This clonotype was detected ten times or more. The J gene is TRBJ2-1, the V gene TRBV12-3 or TRBV12-4; 13 bases line up with TRBD2. Losses at the gene ends were 6 bases for V and 8 bases for J; bases not matched to a gene: 7. The CDR3 contains 15 residues. CDR3 nucleotide sequence: TGTGCCAGCAGCCCCTGGACTAGCGGGAGTGATGAGCAGTTCTTC. Protein: CASSPWTSGSDEQFF.

This clonotype was counted at least ten times. The chain is built from TRBV11-1 and TRBJ1-4, with TRBD1 matching over 7 bases. The CDR3 has 16 amino acids. The V and J ends lost 5 bases and 7 bases, in that order; junction bases with no gene match: 13. Germline values: CDR1 SGHAT, CDR2 FQDESV (reference sequence). The CDR3 loop is CASSGRHQGGVEKLFF. The DNA of the CDR3 is TGTGCCAGCAGCGGACGTCATCAAGGGGGCGTTGAAAAACTGTTTTTT. The whole variable domain, remainder taken from reference TRBV11-1 and TRBJ1-4, is EAEVAQSPRYKITEKSQAVAFWCDPISGHATLYWYRQILGQGPELLVQFQDESVVDDSQLPKDRFSAERLKGVDSTLKIQPAELGDSAMYLCASSGRHQGGVEKLFFGSGTQLSVL.

This clonotype was recorded at least ten times. V is TRBV12-3 or TRBV12-4 and J is TRBJ2-1; 9 bases agree with TRBD2. The CDR3 has 15 residues. V lost 6 bases and J lost 4; bases outside the gene matches: 7. The CDR3 DNA reads TGTGCCAGCAGGGCGGGGGGGGCGCCGTACAATGAGCAGTTCTTC. Translating gives CASRAGGAPYNEQFF.

This clonotype was seen only a few times. The chain joins TRBV5-1 to TRBJ2-3, with a tentative D call TRBD2 (6 bases). From germline, CDR1 is SGHRS and CDR2 YFSETQ. The CDR3 contains 15 residues. V was shortened by 0 bases and J by 2 bases, with 10 bases between the two germline ends. In nucleotides, the CDR3 is TGCGCCAGCAGCTTGGCGGGAGTGAACACAGATACGCAGTATTTT. Translation: CASSLAGVNTDTQYF. The variable domain in full, completed from reference TRBV5-1 and TRBJ2-3, reads KAGVTQTPRYLIKTRGQQVTLSCSPISGHRSVSWYQQTPGQGLQFLFEYFSETQRNKGNFPGRFSGRQFSNSRSEMNVSTLELGDSALYLCASSLAGVNTDTQYFGPGTRLTVL.

This clonotype was seen at least ten times. The chain combines TRBV19 with TRBJ2-1, with D tentatively TRBD2 (5 bases). This CDR3 has 13 residues. Trimming cost V 8 bases and J 10 bases, with 18 bases left between them. Germline V gene sequence: CDR1 LNHDA, CDR2 SQIVND (reference sequence). The CDR3 protein is CASALKMRVEQFF. The DNA of the CDR3 is TGTGCCAGTGCCTTAAAAATGAGGGTAGAGCAGTTCTTC.